This is a list of T cell receptor beta chains from one sample in a study of T cell changes during pregnancy in multiple sclerosis. Assay: immunoSEQ multiplex PCR; the TCRdb copy retains only in-frame clones and omits some. The sample records 55,000 to 85,000 clones, about nine tenths being singletons. The sample consisted of CD4+ T cells from peripheral blood mononuclear cells, taken after pregnancy. Receptor source: a female donor with multiple sclerosis, enrolled in a pregnancy study. CDR3s include the opening cysteine and the closing phenylalanine or tryptophan. Each record gives: J gene, V gene, CDR3 protein.

J: TRBJ1-5; V: TRBV19; CDR3: CASSIDRGSNQPQHF
J: TRBJ1-1; V: TRBV29-1; CDR3: CSVCGQGGKYTEAFF
J: TRBJ2-3; V: TRBV15; CDR3: CATSRARLLSTDTQYF
J: TRBJ2-7; V: TRBV9; CDR3: CASSIQGSSYEQYF
J: TRBJ2-1; V: TRBV5-4; CDR3: CASSWEGDEVFF
J: TRBJ1-5; V: TRBV27; CDR3: CASSLRIAQPQHF
J: TRBJ2-1; V: TRBV11-2; CDR3: CASSPGTIYNEQFF
J: TRBJ2-7; V: TRBV6-5; CDR3: CASSYSGLAPNYEQYF
J: TRBJ2-5; V: TRBV6-1; CDR3: CASRGPGQVETQYF
J: TRBJ1-6; V: TRBV7-9; CDR3: CASSPADWRSPLHF
J: TRBJ1-2; V: TRBV27; CDR3: CASSLSPRQDYGYTF
J: TRBJ2-7; V: TRBV28; CDR3: CASSSPGTVGSYEQYF
J: TRBJ2-7; V: TRBV10-3; CDR3: CAISSGTSSQYF
J: TRBJ2-1; V: TRBV10-3; CDR3: CAISASGTSGEASYNEQFF
J: TRBJ1-5; V: TRBV2; CDR3: CASSATGGLSQPQHF
J: TRBJ1-4; V: TRBV7-2; CDR3: CASKGAETATNEKLFF
J: TRBJ2-1; V: TRBV19; CDR3: CASSPTSGSYNEQFF
J: TRBJ2-5; V: TRBV27; CDR3: CASSFIGAGETQYF
J: TRBJ2-5; V: TRBV20-1; CDR3: CSGDCQETQYF